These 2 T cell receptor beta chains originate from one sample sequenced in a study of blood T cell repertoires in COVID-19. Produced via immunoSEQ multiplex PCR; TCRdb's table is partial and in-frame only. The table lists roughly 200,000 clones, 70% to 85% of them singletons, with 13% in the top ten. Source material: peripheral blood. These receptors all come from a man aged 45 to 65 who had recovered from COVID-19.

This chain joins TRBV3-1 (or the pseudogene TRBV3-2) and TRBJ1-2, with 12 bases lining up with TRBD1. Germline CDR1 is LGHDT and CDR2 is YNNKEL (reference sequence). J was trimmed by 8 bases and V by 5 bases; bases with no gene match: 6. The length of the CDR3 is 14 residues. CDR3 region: CASSFGTGGRGYTF. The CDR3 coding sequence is TGTGCCAGCAGCTTCGGGACAGGGGGCAGAGGCTACACCTTC.

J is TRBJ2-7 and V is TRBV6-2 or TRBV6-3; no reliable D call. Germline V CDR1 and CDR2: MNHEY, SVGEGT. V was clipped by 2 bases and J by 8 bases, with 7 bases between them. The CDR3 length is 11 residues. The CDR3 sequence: CASSYGQKQYF. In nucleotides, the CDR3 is TGTGCCAGCAGTTACGGGCAGAAGCAGTACTTC.